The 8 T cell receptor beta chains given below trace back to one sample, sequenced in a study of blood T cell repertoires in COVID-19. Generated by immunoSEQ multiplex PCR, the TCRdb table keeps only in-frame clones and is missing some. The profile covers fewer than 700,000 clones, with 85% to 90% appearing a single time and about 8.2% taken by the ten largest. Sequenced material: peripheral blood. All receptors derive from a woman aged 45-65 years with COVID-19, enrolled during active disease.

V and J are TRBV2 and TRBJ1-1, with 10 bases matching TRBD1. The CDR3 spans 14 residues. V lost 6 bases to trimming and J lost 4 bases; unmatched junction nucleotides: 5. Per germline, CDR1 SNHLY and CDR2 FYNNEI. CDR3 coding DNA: TGTGCCAGCAGACTCGACAGGGGGCCCACTGAAGCTTTCTTT. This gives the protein CASRLDRGPTEAFF.

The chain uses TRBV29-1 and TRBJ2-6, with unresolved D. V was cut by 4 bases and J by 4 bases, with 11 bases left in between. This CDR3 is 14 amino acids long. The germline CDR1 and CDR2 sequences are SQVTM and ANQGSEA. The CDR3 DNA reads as TGCAGCGTTGTGGTTCGGTCCGGGGCCAACGTCCTGACTTTC. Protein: CSVVVRSGANVLTF.

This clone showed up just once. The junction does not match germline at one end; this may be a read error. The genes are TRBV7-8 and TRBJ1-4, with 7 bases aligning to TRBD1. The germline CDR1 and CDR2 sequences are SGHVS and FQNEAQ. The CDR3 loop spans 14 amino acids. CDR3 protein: CASTLDRANEKLFF. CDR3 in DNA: TGTGCCAGCACCTTAGACAGGGCTAATGAAAAACTGTTTTTT.

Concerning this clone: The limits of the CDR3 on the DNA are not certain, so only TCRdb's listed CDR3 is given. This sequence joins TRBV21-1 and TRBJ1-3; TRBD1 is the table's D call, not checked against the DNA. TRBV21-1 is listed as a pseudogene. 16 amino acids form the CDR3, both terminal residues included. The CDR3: CASSKGEWGPGNTIYF.

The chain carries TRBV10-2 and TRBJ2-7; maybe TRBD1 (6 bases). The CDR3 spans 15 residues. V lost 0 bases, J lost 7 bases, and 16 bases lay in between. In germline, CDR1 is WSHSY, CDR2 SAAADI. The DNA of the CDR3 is TGCGCCAGCAGTGAGTCAGGCAGGGGTAGAGGGGAGCAGTACTTC. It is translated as CASSESGRGRGEQYF.

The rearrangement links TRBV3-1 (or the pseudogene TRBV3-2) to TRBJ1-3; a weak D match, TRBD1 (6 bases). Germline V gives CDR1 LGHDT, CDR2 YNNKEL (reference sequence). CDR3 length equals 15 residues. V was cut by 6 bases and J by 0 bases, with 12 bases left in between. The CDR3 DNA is TGTGCCAGCAGTGACACAGGGAGCTCTGGAAACACCATATATTTT. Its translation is CASSDTGSSGNTIYF.

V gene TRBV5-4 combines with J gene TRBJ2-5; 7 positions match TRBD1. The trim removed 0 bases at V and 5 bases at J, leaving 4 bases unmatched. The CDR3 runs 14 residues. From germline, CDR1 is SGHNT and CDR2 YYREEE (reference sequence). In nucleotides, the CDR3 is TGTGCCAGCAGCTTGGCACAGGGGCGGGAGACCCAGTACTTC. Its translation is CASSLAQGRETQYF.

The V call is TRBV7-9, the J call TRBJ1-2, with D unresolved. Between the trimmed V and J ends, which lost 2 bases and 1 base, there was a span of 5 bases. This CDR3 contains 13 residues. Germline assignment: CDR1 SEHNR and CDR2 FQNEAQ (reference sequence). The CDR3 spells CASSLQDNYGYTF. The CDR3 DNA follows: TGTGCCAGCAGCTTACAGGATAACTATGGCTACACCTTC.